A single sample gave rise to the 11 T cell receptor beta chains below, sequenced in a study of shared clonotypes between healthy human individuals. Using immunoSEQ multiplex PCR, the repertoire was profiled, and TCRdb retains in-frame clones only, with some absent. The table has 2 million to 2.5 million clones, around 92% seen once. Material for sequencing was naive CD4+ T cells from PBMCs. This sample's subset: CD45RA+ positively selected. The receptors originated from a man aged 18-30 years in good health. Some clones in this sample may be carry-over from other donors' samples.

This clone appeared a single time. The rearrangement joins TRBV6-5 to TRBJ2-2; 10 nucleotides match TRBD1. With V trimmed by 0 bases and J by 6 bases, 1 base remained unmatched. Germline V gives CDR1 MNHEY, CDR2 SVGAGI. The CDR3 has 15 amino acids. CDR3 bases: TGTGCCAGCAGTTACTCCGGGACAGGGGCCGGGGAGCTGTTTTTT. It is translated as CASSYSGTGAGELFF.

The V call is TRBV19, the J call TRBJ2-3; possible D gene TRBD1, 6 bases. V lost 5 bases and J lost 2, with 11 bases in between. This CDR3 has 14 amino acids. The germline CDR1 and CDR2 sequences are LNHDA and SQIVND (reference sequence). The CDR3 DNA sequence: TGTGCCAGTAGTTCCGGACAGATCACAGATACGCAGTATTTT. Protein: CASSSGQITDTQYF.

In the case of this clone: At the DNA level, this CDR3 is encoded by other sequences in the same sample as well. The chain carries TRBV9 and TRBJ2-1, with 10 bases that match TRBD2. CDR1 is SGDLS and CDR2 is YYNGEE in the germline V gene. CDR3 size: 15 residues. V was pared by 1 base and J by 3 bases, with 1 base of the junction left unmatched. The DNA for the CDR3 is TGTGCCAGCAGCGTAACTAGCGGGAACTACAATGAGCAGTTCTTC. Translated, it gives CASSVTSGNYNEQFF.

This chain joins TRBV27 and TRBJ2-7, with 8 bases lining up with TRBD1. Trimming took 5 bases from V and 7 from J; bases not matched to a gene: 10. The germline V gene encodes CDR1 MNHEY and CDR2 SMNVEV (reference sequence). There are 14 residues in the CDR3. DNA of the CDR3: TGTGCCAGCAGTCCCTCCCCCACAGGGGGGGAGCAGTACTTC. It translates to CASSPSPTGGEQYF.

The rearrangement uses TRBV2 and TRBJ1-5; no definite D call. V was pared by 6 bases and J by 2 bases, with 8 bases between. Germline V lookup: CDR1 SNHLY, CDR2 FYNNEI. The CDR3 is 13 residues long. CDR3 bases: TGTGCCAGCAGGTTAGATGGCAATCAGCCCCAGCATTTT. This sequence encodes CASRLDGNQPQHF.

This clone was detected a few times. This rearrangement joins TRBV28 to TRBJ1-1, with no clear D. Germline V gene sequence: CDR1 MDHEN, CDR2 SYDVKM. The CDR3 length is 10 residues. V lost 4 bases and J lost 8, with 5 bases in between. The CDR3 is CASSSAEAFF. As DNA, the CDR3 is TGTGCCAGCAGTTCGGCAGAAGCTTTCTTT.

The CDR3 loop is CASTGGPAVGYEQYF. CDR3 in DNA: TGTGCCAGTACTGGCGGCCCCGCGGTCGGTTACGAGCAGTACTTC. The genes are TRBV10-3 and TRBJ2-7; D ambiguous. Germline-derived CDR1 and CDR2 are ENHRY and SYGVKD. CDR3 length equals 15 residues. The germline V and J ends were trimmed by 10 bases and 4 bases, with 23 bases remaining between them.

This sequence joins TRBV25-1 and TRBJ2-1; D gene ambiguous. The CDR3 has 13 amino acids. Trimming removed 4 bases at V and 5 bases at J, with 9 bases between. The germline CDR1 and CDR2 sequences are MGHDK and SYGVNS. The CDR3 reads CASSVQPNNEQFF. The CDR3 bases are TGTGCCAGCAGTGTCCAGCCTAACAATGAGCAGTTCTTC.

The rearrangement uses TRBV14 and TRBJ2-4; 7 nucleotides agree with TRBD2. The CDR3 spans 14 residues. J lost 8 bases, V lost 4 bases, and 8 bases had no gene match. CDR1 is SGHDN and CDR2 is FVKESK in the germline V gene. CDR3: CASSLGLRGYIQYF. CDR3 DNA sequence: TGTGCCAGCAGCCTCGGGTTGCGGGGGTACATTCAGTACTTC. Complete variable domain (other parts from reference TRBV14 and TRBJ2-4): EAGVTQFPSHSVIEKGQTVTLRCDPISGHDNLYWYRRVMGKEIKFLLHFVKESKQDESGMPNNRFLAERTGGTYSTLKVQPAELEDSGVYFCASSLGLRGYIQYFGAGTRLSVL.

This chain joins TRBV6-1 and TRBJ1-1, with no clear D. V was pared by 4 bases and J by 5 bases, with 8 bases between. The CDR3 contains 12 residues. Germline loops: CDR1 MNHNS, CDR2 SASEGT. CDR3 sequence (DNA): TGTGCCAGCAGTGTACTGCGGACTGAAGCTTTCTTT. Residues: CASSVLRTEAFF.

The V gene is TRBV7-6, the J gene TRBJ2-7; D gene ambiguous. Trimming cost V 4 bases and J 6 bases, with 10 bases left between them. The CDR3 loop spans 12 amino acids. CDR1 is SGHVS and CDR2 is FNYEAQ in the germline V gene. In DNA, the CDR3 is TGTGCCAGCAGCTCGCAATCAAGCGAGCAGTACTTC. It yields the protein CASSSQSSEQYF.